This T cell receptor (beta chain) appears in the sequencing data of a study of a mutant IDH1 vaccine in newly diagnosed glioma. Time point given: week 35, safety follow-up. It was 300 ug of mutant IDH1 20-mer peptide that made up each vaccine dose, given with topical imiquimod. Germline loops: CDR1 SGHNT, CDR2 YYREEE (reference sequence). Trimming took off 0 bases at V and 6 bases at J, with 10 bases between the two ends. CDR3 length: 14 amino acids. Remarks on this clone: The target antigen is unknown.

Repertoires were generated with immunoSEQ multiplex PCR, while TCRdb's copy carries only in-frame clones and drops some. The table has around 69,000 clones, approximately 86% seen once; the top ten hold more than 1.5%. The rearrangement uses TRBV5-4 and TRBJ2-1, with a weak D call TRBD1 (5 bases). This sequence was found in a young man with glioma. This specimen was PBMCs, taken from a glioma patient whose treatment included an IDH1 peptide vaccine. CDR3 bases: TGTGCCAGCAGCTTGGATCCAGGGCCCAATGAGCAGTTCTTC. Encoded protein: CASSLDPGPNEQFF.